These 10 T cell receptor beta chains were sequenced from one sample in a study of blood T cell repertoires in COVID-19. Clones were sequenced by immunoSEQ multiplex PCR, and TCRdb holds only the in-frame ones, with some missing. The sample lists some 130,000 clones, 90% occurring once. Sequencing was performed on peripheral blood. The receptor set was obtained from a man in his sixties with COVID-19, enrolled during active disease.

CDR3 in amino acids: CSVEEGGTSYNEQFF. CDR3 in DNA: TGCAGCGTTGAAGAGGGGGGGACCTCCTACAATGAGCAGTTCTTC. The rearrangement links TRBV29-1 to TRBJ2-1, with TRBD2 matching over 7 bases. CDR1 and CDR2 from the germline V gene are SQVTM and ANQGSEA. The CDR3 is 15 residues long. J lost 0 bases, V lost 0 bases, and 2 bases had no gene match.

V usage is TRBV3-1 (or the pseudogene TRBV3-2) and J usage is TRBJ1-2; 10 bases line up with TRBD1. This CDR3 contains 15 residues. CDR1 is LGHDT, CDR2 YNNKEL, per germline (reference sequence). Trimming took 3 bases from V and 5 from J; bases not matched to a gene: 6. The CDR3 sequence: CASSQAGTGVYGYTF. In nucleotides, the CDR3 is TGTGCCAGCAGCCAGGCTGGGACAGGGGTTTATGGCTACACCTTC.

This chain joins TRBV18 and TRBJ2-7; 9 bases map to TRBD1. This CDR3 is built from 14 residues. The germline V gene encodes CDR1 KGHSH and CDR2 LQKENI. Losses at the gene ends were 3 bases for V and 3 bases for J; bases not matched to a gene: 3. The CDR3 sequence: CASSPGQGFYEQYF. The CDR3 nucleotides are TGTGCCAGCTCACCGGGACAGGGTTTCTACGAGCAGTACTTC.

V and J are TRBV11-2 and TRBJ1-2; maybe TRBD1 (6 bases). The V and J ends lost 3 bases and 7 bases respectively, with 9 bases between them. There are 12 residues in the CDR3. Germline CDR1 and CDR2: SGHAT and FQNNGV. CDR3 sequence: CASSFAGVGYTF. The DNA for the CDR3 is TGTGCCAGCAGCTTCGCAGGGGTTGGCTACACCTTC.

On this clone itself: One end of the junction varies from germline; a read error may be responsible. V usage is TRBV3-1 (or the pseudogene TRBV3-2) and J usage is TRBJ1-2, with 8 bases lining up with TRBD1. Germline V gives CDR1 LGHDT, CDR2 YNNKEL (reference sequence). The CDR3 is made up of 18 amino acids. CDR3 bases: TGTGCCGGCAGCCAAGATCACCGGGACAGGCATACTCACTATGGCTACACCTTC. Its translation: CAGSQDHRDRHTHYGYTF.

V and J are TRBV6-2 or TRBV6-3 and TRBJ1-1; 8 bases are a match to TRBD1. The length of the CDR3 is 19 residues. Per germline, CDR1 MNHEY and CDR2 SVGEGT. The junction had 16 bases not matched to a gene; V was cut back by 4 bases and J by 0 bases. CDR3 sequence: CASSLPGQEVFSVNTEAFF. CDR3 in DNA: TGTGCCAGCAGTTTACCGGGACAGGAGGTTTTTTCCGTGAACACTGAAGCTTTCTTT.

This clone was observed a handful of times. The CDR3 DNA follows: TGTGCCAGTGTCCAGGGGAATCAGCCCCAGCATTTT. It codes for CASVQGNQPQHF. The chain has TRBV6-6 and TRBJ1-5; D perhaps matches TRBD1 (6 bases). Germline CDR1 MNHNY, CDR2 SVGAGI (reference sequence). The CDR3 covers 12 residues. V lost 9 bases to trimming and J lost 4 bases, with 10 bases between them.

The CDR3 coding sequence is TGCGCCAGCAGCTTGGAGGGGCTAGCGGGGTACAATGAGCAGTTCTTC. Protein product: CASSLEGLAGYNEQFF. The rearrangement uses TRBV5-1 and TRBJ2-1; TRBD2 matches at 9 bases. Unmatched junction bases numbered 5, after V lost 0 bases and J lost 4 bases. The CDR3 is made up of 16 amino acids. CDR1 and CDR2 from the germline V gene are SGHRS and YFSETQ.

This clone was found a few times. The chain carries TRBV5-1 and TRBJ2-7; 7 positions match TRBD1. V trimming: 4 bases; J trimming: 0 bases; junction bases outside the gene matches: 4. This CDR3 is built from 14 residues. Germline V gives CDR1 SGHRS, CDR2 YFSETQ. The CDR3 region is CASSSTGASYEQYF. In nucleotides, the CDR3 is TGCGCCAGCAGCAGTACAGGGGCCTCCTACGAGCAGTACTTC.

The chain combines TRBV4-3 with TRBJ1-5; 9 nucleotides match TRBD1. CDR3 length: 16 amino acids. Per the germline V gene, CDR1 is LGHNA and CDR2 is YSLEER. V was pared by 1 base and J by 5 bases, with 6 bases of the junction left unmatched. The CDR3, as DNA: TGCGCCAGCAGCCAAGGGACAGGGGAAAATGATCAGCCCCAGCATTTT. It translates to CASSQGTGENDQPQHF.